This T cell receptor (beta chain) was recovered during a study of blood T cells in healthy people across ages. Study-wide findings and caveats: The lack of PBMC sorting stopped any conclusive naive versus antigen-experienced comparison. More naive CD4+ cells and higher diversity marked long-lived donors relative to aged donors.

Caucasian individuals from Russia who were healthy and aged 6 to 90 acted as donors. Every sample yielded at least 6 million isolated PBMCs. There are 14 residues in the CDR3. V lost 5 bases and J 3 bases, leaving 11 bases between the germline ends. The germline gives CDR1 MNHEY, CDR2 SVGAGI. PCR was performed a second time for roughly 6 to 12 cycles using a sample-barcoded 5' primer and a J-beta primer mix. TCRdb recomputed calls from the 5' RACE reads with MiXCR, one row per CDR3 protein. The sample includes about 1.8 million distinct CDR3 sequences, roughly 49% of them seen just once. This clonotype was counted once. Its specificity is unknown.

Source material: blood. The clonotype comes from a woman aged 40 to 49 in good health. This sequence joins TRBV6-5 and TRBJ1-5; possible D gene TRBD1, 5 bases. The chain's CDR3 is CASSHNGANQPQHF. CDR3 bases: TGTGCCAGCAGTCACAACGGGGCCAATCAGCCCCAGCATTTT.